These 2 T cell receptor beta chains share one sample of origin, sequenced in a study of CD8+ T cells in alopecia areata. The sequencing template was cDNA reverse transcribed from extracted RNA. The data were produced by immunoSEQ multiplex PCR, yet TCRdb's version contains in-frame clones alone and is incomplete. The repertoire holds 95,000 to 100,000 clones, with around 60% as singletons. Treatment defined: oral pan-JAK inhibitor, 5-10 mg twice daily. Here the sequenced sample was CD8+ T cells sorted from blood, taken between weeks 55 and 70, from a patient treated with tofacitinib. The receptors were gathered from a human donor with alopecia areata.

The chain is built from TRBV6-1 and TRBJ2-3; D gene ambiguous. V was clipped by 8 bases and J by 6 bases, with 6 bases between them. The CDR3 consists of 10 residues. Germline values: CDR1 MNHNS, CDR2 SASEGT. The DNA for the CDR3 is TGTGCCAGCTTGCTGGATACGCAGTATTTT. This encodes CASLLDTQYF.

V usage is TRBV29-1 and J usage is TRBJ1-1; unclear D gene. Trimming took 5 bases from V and 1 from J, leaving 8 bases between them. The CDR3 has 12 amino acids. Germline-derived CDR1 and CDR2 are SQVTM and ANQGSEA. The CDR3 sequence is CSVLDKNTEAFF. The CDR3 nucleotides read TGCAGCGTTTTAGACAAGAACACTGAAGCTTTCTTT.